The 9 T cell receptor beta chains below were found in one sample sequenced in a study of T cell responses to AZD1222 COVID-19 vaccine. Sequencing used immunoSEQ multiplex PCR; TCRdb keeps in-frame clones, though not all of them. The sample consists of roughly 130,000 clones, roughly 90% of them appearing once. The specimen comprised peripheral blood, sampled 28 days after the second AZD1222 dose. The receptors stem from an adult who received the AZD1222 COVID-19 vaccine.

The V and J genes are TRBV30 and TRBJ1-2; tentatively, D is TRBD1 (5 bases). This CDR3 has 12 amino acids. V lost 1 base to trimming and J lost 3 bases, with 6 bases between them. Germline CDR1 and CDR2: GTSNPN and SVGIG (reference sequence). The CDR3 DNA reads as TGTGCCTGGAGTGCGGGGCACTATGGCTACACCTTC. Amino acid sequence: CAWSAGHYGYTF. Together with reference TRBV30 and TRBJ1-2, the CDR3 gives the full variable domain: SQTIHQWPATLVQPVGSPLSLECTVEGTSNPNLYWYRQAAGRGLQLLFYSVGIGQISSEVPQNLSASRPQDRQFILSSKKLLLSDSGFYLCAWSAGHYGYTFGSGTRLTVV.

V and J are TRBV27 and TRBJ1-6, with a weak D call TRBD1 (5 bases). V lost 4 bases, J lost 11 bases, and 15 bases lay in between. The CDR3 runs 14 residues. Per germline, CDR1 MNHEY and CDR2 SMNVEV (reference sequence). The DNA for the CDR3 is TGTGCCAGCAGTTCCATAACAGGCTCGGCACCCCTCCACTTT. As protein: CASSSITGSAPLHF.

V is TRBV11-3 and J is TRBJ2-5; D may match TRBD1 or TRBD2 (5 bases each). V lost 2 bases to trimming and J lost 4 bases, with 11 bases between them. CDR3 size: 14 residues. Germline V gene data show CDR1 as SGHNT and CDR2 as YENEEA. The CDR3 here is CASSLRRAGETQYF. CDR3 DNA: TGTGCCAGCAGCTTACGCAGGGCGGGAGAGACCCAGTACTTC.

J is TRBJ1-6 and V is TRBV13; D is ambiguous. The CDR3 totals 17 residues. Germline values: CDR1 PRHDT, CDR2 FYEKMQ (reference sequence). V was pared by 4 bases and J by 9 bases, with 22 bases between. The CDR3 region has the DNA TGTGCCAGCAGCTCTCCCCGGGCCGAGGGAGAAAGTTCACCCCTCCACTTT. The encoded protein is CASSSPRAEGESSPLHF.

The genes are TRBV11-2 and TRBJ2-7; TRBD2 might be the D (5 bases). The germline gives CDR1 SGHAT, CDR2 FQNNGV. The germline V and J ends were trimmed by 0 bases and 4 bases, with 10 bases remaining between them. This CDR3 has 14 residues. The chain's CDR3 is CASSLDPGGYEQYF. The CDR3, as DNA: TGTGCCAGCAGCTTAGACCCCGGCGGGTACGAGCAGTACTTC.

The chain links TRBV5-1 to TRBJ1-1, with 7 bases matching TRBD1. Germline V gives CDR1 SGHRS, CDR2 YFSETQ. V lost 3 bases, J lost 10 bases, and 6 bases stayed unmatched. The CDR3 runs 12 residues. CDR3 nucleotides: TGCGCCAGCAGCTCAGGGGGTTTGGGAGCTTTCTTT. Its protein product is CASSSGGLGAFF.

The chain recombines TRBV19 with TRBJ2-4; 13 nucleotides line up with TRBD2. Germline loops: CDR1 LNHDA, CDR2 SQIVND (reference sequence). The CDR3 is made up of 17 amino acids. Trimming cost V 5 bases and J 5 bases; bases outside gene matches: 9. The CDR3 DNA sequence: TGTGCCAGTAGTGCCGAGACTAGCGGGAGGCGGGAAAACATTCAGTACTTC. Its translation: CASSAETSGRRENIQYF.

The chain is built from TRBV14 and TRBJ1-3; TRBD1 might be the D (6 bases). V was shortened by 4 bases and J by 0 bases, with 10 bases between the two germline ends. The CDR3 contains 15 residues. Germline V lookup: CDR1 SGHDN, CDR2 FVKESK. The CDR3 is CASSRTGFSGNTIYF. The DNA of the CDR3 is TGTGCCAGCAGCCGAACAGGGTTCTCTGGAAACACCATATATTTT.

This chain joins TRBV12-5 and TRBJ2-3, with a weak D call TRBD2 (6 bases). Looked up from germline, CDR1 is LGHNT and CDR2 is FRNRAP. This CDR3 is 14 amino acids long. V was clipped by 4 bases and J by 5 bases, with 13 bases between them. CDR3 DNA sequence: TGTGCTAGTGGTTGGGGCGGGGCTATAGATACGCAGTATTTT. Its protein product is CASGWGGAIDTQYF.